The clone carrying this T cell receptor (beta chain) was counted at least ten times. Time point given: pre-sensitization, week 0. Sample treatment: therapeutic diphenylcyclopropenone sensitization with weekly scalp DPC. These data come from a study of human T cells and chemical hapten exposure. Study summary: TCR yields differed between samples (mainly from small differences in pooled library volume).

Unique molecular identifiers were attached to individual cDNA molecules during library preparation. Authors' methods: Sample TCR totals centred on a median of around 92,000, ranging roughly 23,224 to 690,600. TCRdb ran MiXCR on the RACE reads and lists one entry per CDR3 protein. The V and J calls and clone size come from TCRdb's table, not from the authors' own analysis. The sample carries over 85,000 distinct CDR3 sequences, approximately 11% recorded once. The length of the CDR3 is 15 residues. Germline values: CDR1 MNHEY, CDR2 SVGAGI. V was clipped by 0 bases and J by 4 bases, with 10 bases between them.

This sequence originates from a woman aged 55-69 years with alopecia areata. Some clones in this sample may be carry-over from other donors' samples. Here the sequenced sample was whole blood, taken in connection with sensitization to the hapten diphenylcyclopropenone (DPC). The chain couples TRBV6-5 to TRBJ2-1; D may correspond to TRBD1 or TRBD2 (5 bases each). CDR3 DNA: TGTGCCAGCAGTTACTCTCCCGAGGGGTACAATGAGCAGTTCTTC. Translation gives CASSYSPEGYNEQFF.